The source of this TCR beta chain is a study of Graves' ophthalmopathy and Graves' hyperthyroidism. Study context: Stable hyperthyroidism meant no ophthalmopathy within 18 months of follow-up.

Hyperthyroidism cases were recent diagnoses of under 2 months' duration in people aged 18 to 65. Findings and limits, study-wide: A roughly 81% specificity and just under 90% sensitivity were achieved by a 13-signature model that separated ophthalmopathy from stable hyperthyroidism.

The CDR3 contains 14 residues. Germline lookup yields CDR1 SQVTM and CDR2 ANQGSEA. After removal of 7 bases from V and 1 base from J, the junction contained 7 bases not matched to a gene. As to this clonotype: Its antigen remains unknown.

TCR beta CDR3 regions were amplified from RNA transcripts. Investigators did first-round RT-PCR with HTBI primers, then second-round multiplex PCR. Using its own MiXCR run on the multiplex PCR reads, TCRdb lists one record per CDR3 protein. The profile shows 450,000 to 600,000 distinct CDR3 sequences, 35% to 40% of them singletons. This clonotype was sampled from an adult man with Graves' hyperthyroidism. J is TRBJ1-2 and V is TRBV29-1, with 9 bases identical to TRBD1. The sample comprised peripheral blood or thyroid tissue (not recorded which). CDR3 nucleotide sequence: TGCAGCGGGACACAGGGACAGGGTAACTATGGCTACACCTTC. Translation: CSGTQGQGNYGYTF.